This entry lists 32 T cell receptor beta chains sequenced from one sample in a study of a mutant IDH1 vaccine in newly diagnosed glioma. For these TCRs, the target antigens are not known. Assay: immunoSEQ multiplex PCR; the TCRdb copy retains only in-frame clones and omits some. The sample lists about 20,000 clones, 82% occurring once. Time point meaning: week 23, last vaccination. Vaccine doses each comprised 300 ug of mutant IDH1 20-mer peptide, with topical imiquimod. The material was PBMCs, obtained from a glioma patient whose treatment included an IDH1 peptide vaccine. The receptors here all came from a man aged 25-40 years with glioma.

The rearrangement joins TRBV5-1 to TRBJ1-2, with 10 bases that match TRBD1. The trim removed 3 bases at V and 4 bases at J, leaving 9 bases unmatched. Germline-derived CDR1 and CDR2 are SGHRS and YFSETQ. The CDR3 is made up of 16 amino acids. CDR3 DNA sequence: TGCGCCAGCAGCTCGGACTCCAGGGACAGGGGCTATGGCTACACCTTC. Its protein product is CASSSDSRDRGYGYTF.

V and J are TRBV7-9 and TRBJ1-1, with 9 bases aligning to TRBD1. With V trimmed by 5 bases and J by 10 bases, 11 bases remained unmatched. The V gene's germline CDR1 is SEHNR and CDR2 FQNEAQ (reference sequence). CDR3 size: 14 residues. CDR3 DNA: TGTGCCAGCAGCCGACAGGGGGGAGGATGGGGAGCTTTCTTT. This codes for CASSRQGGGWGAFF.

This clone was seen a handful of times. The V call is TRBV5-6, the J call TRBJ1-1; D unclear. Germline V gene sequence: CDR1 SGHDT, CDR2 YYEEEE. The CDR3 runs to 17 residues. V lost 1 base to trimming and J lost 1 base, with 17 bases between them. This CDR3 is CASSLSAAGGRNTEAFF. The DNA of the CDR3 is TGTGCCAGCAGCTTGTCTGCGGCAGGCGGTAGGAACACTGAAGCTTTCTTT. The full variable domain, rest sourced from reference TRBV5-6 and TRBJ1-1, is DAGVTQSPTHLIKTRGQQVTLRCSPKSGHDTVSWYQQALGQGPQFIFQYYEEEERQRGNFPDRFSGHQFPNYSSELNVNALLLGDSALYLCASSLSAAGGRNTEAFFGQGTRLTVV.

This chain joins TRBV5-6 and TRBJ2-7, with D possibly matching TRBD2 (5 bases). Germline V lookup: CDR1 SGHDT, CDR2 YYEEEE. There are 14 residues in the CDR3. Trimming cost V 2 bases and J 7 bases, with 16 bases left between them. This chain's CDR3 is CASSFSAPPGEQYF. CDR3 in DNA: TGTGCCAGCAGCTTTTCCGCCCCCCCGGGGGAGCAGTACTTC. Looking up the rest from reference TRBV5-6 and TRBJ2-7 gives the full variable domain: DAGVTQSPTHLIKTRGQQVTLRCSPKSGHDTVSWYQQALGQGPQFIFQYYEEEERQRGNFPDRFSGHQFPNYSSELNVNALLLGDSALYLCASSFSAPPGEQYFGPGTRLTVT.

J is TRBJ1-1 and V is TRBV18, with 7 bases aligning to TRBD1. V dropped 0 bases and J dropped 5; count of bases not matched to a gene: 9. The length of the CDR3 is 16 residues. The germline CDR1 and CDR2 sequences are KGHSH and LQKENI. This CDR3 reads CASSPPITGDSTEAFF. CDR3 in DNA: TGTGCCAGCTCACCACCAATAACAGGGGATAGTACTGAAGCTTTCTTT.

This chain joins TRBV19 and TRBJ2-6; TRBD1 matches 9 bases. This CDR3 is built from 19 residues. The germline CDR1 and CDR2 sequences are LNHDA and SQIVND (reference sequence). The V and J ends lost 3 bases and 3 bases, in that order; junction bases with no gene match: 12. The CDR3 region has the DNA TGTGCCAGTAGTATGTTACCGGGACAGGGTTTAAGTGGGGCCAACGTCCTGACTTTC. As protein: CASSMLPGQGLSGANVLTF.

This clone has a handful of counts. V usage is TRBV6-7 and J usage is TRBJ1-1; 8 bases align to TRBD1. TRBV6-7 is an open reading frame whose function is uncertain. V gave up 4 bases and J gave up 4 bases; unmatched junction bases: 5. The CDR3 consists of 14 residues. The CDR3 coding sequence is TGTGCCAGCAGTTTCCGGGACAGGTTCACTGAAGCTTTCTTT. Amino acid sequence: CASSFRDRFTEAFF.

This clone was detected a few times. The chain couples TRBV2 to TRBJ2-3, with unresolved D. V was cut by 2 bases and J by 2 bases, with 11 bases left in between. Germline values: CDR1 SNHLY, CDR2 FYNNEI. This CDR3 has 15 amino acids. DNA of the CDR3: TGTGCCAGCAGTGAAAGGGCGGTTTTCACAGATACGCAGTATTTT. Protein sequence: CASSERAVFTDTQYF.

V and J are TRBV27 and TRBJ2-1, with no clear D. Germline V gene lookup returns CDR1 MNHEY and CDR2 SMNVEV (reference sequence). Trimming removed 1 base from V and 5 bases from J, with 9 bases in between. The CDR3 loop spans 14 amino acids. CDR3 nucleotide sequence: TGTGCCAGCAGTTTATTAACGGTTAACAATGAGCAGTTCTTC. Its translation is CASSLLTVNNEQFF.

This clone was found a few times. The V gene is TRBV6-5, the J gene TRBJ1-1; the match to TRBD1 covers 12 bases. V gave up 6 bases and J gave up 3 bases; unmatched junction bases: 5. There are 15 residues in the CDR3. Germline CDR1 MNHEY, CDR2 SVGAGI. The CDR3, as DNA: TGTGCCAGCAGGGGACAGGGGGCGGGCGACACTGAAGCTTTCTTT. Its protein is CASRGQGAGDTEAFF.

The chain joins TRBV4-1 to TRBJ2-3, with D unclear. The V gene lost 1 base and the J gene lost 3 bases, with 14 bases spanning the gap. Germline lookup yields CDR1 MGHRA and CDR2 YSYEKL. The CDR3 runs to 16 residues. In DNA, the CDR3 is TGCGCCAGCAGCCAAGTAATTGCGGTGGGGACAGATACGCAGTATTTT. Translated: CASSQVIAVGTDTQYF.

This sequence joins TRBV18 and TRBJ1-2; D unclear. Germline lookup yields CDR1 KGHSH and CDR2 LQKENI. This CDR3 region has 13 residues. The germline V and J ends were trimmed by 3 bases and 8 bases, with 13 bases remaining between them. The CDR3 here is CASSPYWTGGYTF. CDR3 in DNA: TGTGCCAGCTCACCCTATTGGACGGGAGGCTACACCTTC. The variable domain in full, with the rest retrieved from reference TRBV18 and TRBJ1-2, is NAGVMQNPRHLVRRRGQEARLRCSPMKGHSHVYWYRQLPEEGLKFMVYLQKENIIDESGMPKERFSAEFPKEGPSILRIQQVVRGDSAAYFCASSPYWTGGYTFGSGTRLTVV.

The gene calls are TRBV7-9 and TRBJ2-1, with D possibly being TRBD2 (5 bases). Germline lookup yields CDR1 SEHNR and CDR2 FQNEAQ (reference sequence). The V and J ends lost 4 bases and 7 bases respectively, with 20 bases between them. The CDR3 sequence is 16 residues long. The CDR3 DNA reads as TGTGCCAGCAGCTCCCTTGGAGCGCCGTCGGGGAATGAGCAGTTCTTC. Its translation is CASSSLGAPSGNEQFF.

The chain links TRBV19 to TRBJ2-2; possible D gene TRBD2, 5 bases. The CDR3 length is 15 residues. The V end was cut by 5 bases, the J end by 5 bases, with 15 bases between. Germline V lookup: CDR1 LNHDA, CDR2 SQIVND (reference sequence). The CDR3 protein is CASSLDGPGTGELFF. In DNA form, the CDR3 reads TGTGCCAGTAGTCTGGACGGCCCGGGGACCGGGGAGCTGTTTTTT.

CDR3 region: CASSLKQGFNEQFF. The DNA for the CDR3 is TGTGCCAGCAGTCTAAAACAGGGGTTCAATGAGCAGTTCTTC. The chain links TRBV27 to TRBJ2-1; 7 nucleotides match TRBD1. The germline V gene has CDR1 MNHEY and CDR2 SMNVEV (reference sequence). The CDR3 covers 14 residues. The J segment lost 6 bases and the V segment lost 5 bases, leaving 7 bases of the junction unmatched.

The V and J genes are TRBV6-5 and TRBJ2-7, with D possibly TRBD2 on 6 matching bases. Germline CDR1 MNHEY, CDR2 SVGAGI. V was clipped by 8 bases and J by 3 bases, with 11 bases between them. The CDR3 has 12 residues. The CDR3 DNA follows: TGTGCCAGCGGGGGGTGGGGCTACGAGCAGTACTTC. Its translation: CASGGWGYEQYF.

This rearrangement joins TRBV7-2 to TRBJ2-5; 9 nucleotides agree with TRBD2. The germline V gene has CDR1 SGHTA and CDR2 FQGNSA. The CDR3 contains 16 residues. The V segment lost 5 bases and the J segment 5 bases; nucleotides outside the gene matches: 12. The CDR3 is CASSLVGGRARETQYF. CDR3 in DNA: TGTGCCAGCAGCCTAGTGGGCGGGAGGGCCCGGGAGACCCAGTACTTC.

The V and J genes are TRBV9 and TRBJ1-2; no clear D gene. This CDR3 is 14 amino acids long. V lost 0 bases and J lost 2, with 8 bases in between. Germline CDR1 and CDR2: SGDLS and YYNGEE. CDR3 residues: CASSVGEVNYGYTF. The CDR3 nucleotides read TGTGCCAGCAGCGTAGGAGAAGTGAACTATGGCTACACCTTC.

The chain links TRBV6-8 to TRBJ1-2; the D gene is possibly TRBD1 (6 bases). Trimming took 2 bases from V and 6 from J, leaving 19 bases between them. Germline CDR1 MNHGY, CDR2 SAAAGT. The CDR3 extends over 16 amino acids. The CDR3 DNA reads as TGTGCCAGCAGTTACAGGACCCTCAACAGGGCCGATGGCTACACCTTC. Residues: CASSYRTLNRADGYTF.

The DNA for the CDR3 is TGTGCCAGCAGCTTAGAAAGGCAGGGAGGGACTGAAGCTTTCTTT. This codes for CASSLERQGGTEAFF. The chain couples TRBV7-8 to TRBJ1-1, with a tentative D call TRBD1 (5 bases). Per the germline V gene, CDR1 is SGHVS and CDR2 is FQNEAQ. Trimming left V 1 base short and J 5 bases short, with 14 bases between. The CDR3 sequence is 15 residues long.

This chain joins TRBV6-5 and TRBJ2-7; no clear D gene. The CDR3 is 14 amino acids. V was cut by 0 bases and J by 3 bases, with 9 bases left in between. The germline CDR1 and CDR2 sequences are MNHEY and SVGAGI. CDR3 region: CASSYSSIHYEQYF. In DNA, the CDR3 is TGTGCCAGCAGTTACTCGAGCATCCACTACGAGCAGTACTTC.

The CDR3 region is CASSPGRLAGKETQYF. CDR3 DNA: TGTGCCAGCAGCCCCGGACGACTAGCGGGAAAAGAGACCCAGTACTTC. The chain has TRBV7-8 and TRBJ2-5; 11 bases agree with TRBD2. V shed 5 bases and J 3 bases; nucleotides not matched to a gene: 8. Germline V lookup: CDR1 SGHVS, CDR2 FQNEAQ. This CDR3 has 16 amino acids.

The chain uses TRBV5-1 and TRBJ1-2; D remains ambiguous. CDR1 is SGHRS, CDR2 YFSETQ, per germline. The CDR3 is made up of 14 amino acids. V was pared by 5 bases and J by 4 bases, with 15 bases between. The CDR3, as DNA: TGCGCCAGCAGTACAACCGGGCCCAGCTATGGCTACACCTTC. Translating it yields CASSTTGPSYGYTF.

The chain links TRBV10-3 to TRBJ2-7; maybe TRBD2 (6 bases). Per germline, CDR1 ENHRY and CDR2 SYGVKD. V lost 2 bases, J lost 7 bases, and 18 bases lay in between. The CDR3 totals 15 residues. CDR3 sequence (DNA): TGTGCCATCAGTGAGGGGGGACTCCTCATTCGAGAGCAGTACTTC. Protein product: CAISEGGLLIREQYF.

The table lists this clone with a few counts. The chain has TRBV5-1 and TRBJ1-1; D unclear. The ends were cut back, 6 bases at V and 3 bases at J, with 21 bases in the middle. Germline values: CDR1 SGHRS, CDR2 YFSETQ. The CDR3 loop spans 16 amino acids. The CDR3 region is CASMVGHGSTYTEAFF. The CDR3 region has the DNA TGCGCCAGCATGGTAGGGCACGGAAGTACTTACACTGAAGCTTTCTTT.

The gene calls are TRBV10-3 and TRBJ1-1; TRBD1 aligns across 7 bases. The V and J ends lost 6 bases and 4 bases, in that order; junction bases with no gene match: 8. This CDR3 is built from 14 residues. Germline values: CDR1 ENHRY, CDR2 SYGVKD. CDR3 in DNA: TGTGCCATCAGAGCTACAGGGGATCTCACTGAAGCTTTCTTT. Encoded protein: CAIRATGDLTEAFF.

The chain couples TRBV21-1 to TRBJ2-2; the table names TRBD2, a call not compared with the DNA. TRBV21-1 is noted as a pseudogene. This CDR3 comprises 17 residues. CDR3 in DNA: TGTGCCAGCAGCAAAGCGCTCCGGGATCCGAACACCGGGGAGCTGTTTTTT. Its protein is CASSKALRDPNTGELFF.

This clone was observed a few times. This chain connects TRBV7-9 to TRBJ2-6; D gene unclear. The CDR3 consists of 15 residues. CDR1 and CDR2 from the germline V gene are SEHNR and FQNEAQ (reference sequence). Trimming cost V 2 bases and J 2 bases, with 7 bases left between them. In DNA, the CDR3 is TGTGCCAGCAGCTTATCCGTAGCTGGGGCCAACGTCCTGACTTTC. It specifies CASSLSVAGANVLTF.

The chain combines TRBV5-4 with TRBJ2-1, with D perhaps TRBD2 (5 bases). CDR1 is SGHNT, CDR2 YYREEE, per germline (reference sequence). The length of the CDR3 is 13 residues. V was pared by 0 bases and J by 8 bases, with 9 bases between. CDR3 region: CASSLARADEQFF. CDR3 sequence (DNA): TGTGCCAGCAGCTTGGCAAGAGCGGATGAGCAGTTCTTC.

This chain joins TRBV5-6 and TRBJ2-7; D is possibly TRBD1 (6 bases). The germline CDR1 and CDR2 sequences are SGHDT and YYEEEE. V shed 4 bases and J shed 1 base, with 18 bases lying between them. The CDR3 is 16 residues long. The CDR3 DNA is TGTGCCAGCAGCCGAGCAGGGGTTCAGAGATCCTACGAGCAGTACTTC. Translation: CASSRAGVQRSYEQYF. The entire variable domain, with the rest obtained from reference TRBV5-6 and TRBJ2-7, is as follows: DAGVTQSPTHLIKTRGQQVTLRCSPKSGHDTVSWYQQALGQGPQFIFQYYEEEERQRGNFPDRFSGHQFPNYSSELNVNALLLGDSALYLCASSRAGVQRSYEQYFGPGTRLTVT.

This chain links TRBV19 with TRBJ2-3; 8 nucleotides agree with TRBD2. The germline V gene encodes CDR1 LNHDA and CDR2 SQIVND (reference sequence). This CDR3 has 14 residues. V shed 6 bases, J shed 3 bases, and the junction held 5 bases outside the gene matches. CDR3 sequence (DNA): TGTGCCAGTAGCCCCCCTAGCGGGACAGATACGCAGTATTTT. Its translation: CASSPPSGTDTQYF.

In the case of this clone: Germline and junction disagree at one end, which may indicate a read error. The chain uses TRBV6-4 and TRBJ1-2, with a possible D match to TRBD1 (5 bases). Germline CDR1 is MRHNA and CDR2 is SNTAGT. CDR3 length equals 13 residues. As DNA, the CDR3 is TGTGCCAGCAGTTTACAGGCGGGCTATGGCCACACCTTC. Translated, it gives CASSLQAGYGHTF.